This T cell receptor beta chain was sequenced in a study of T cell repertoires in cytomegalovirus infection. A remark on this clonotype: Its antigen remains unknown.

TCRdb itself ran the reads through MiXCR, one entry per CDR3 protein. The profile covers about 500,000 distinct CDR3 sequences, with about 33% appearing a single time and 17% taken by the ten largest. Germline V gene sequence: CDR1 SGHTA, CDR2 FQGNSA. This CDR3 has 12 amino acids. V lost 0 bases, J lost 13 bases, and 11 bases lay in between. This TCR was sampled from a human donor in good health (CMV status not recorded). Some clones in this sample may be carry-over from other donors' samples. The gene calls are TRBV7-2 and TRBJ2-3, with D maybe TRBD2 (5 bases). The sample here was cultured PBMCs, taken from culture after CMV antigen stimulation. CDR3 nucleotide sequence: TGTGCCAGCAGCTTAGCGAGCGGCCCGGAGTATTTT. The encoded protein is CASSLASGPEYF.